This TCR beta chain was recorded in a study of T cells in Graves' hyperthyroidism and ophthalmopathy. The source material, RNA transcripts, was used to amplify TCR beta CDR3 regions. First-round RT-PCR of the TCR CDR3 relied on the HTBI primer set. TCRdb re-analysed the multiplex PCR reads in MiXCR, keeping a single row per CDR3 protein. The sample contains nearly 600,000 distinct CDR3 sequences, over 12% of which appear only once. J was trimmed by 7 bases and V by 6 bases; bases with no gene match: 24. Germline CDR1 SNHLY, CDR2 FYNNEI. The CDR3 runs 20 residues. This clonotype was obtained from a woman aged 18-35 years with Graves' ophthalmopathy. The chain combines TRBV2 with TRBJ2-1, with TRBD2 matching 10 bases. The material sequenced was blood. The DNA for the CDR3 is TGTGCCAGCAGGAAACGGACAGCCGGGACTAGCGTTTCCCCCGGGAATGAGCAGTTCTTC. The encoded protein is CASRKRTAGTSVSPGNEQFF.